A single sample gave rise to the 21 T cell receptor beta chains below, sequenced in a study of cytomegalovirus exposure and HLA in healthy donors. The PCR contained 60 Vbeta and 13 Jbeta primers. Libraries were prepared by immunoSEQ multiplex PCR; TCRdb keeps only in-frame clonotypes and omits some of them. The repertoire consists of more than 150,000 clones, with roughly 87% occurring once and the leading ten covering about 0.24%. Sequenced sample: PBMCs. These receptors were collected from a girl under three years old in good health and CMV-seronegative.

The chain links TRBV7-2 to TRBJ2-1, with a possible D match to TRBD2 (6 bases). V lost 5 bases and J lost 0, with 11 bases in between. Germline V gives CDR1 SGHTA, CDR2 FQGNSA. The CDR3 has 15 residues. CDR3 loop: CASSEPGSSYNEQFF. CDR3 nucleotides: TGTGCCAGCAGCGAACCCGGGAGCTCCTACAATGAGCAGTTCTTC.

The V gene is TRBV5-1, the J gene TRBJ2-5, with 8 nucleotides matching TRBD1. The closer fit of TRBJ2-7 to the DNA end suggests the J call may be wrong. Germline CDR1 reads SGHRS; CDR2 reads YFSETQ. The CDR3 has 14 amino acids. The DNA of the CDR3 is TGCGCCAGCAGCTGGACAGGGAGGACCTACGAGCAGTACTTC. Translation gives CASSWTGRTYEQYF.

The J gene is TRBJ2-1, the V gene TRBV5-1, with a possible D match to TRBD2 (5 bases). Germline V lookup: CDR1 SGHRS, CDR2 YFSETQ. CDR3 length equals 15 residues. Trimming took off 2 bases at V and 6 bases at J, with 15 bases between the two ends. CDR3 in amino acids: CASSLSGWSSNEQFF. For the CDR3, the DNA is TGCGCCAGCAGCTTATCGGGGTGGTCGTCCAATGAGCAGTTCTTC.

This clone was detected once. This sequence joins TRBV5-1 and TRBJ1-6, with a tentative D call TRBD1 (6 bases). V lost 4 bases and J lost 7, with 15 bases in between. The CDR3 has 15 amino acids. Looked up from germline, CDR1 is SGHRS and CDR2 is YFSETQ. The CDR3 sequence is CASSPQGIQNSPLHF. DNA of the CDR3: TGCGCCAGCAGCCCTCAGGGGATTCAGAATTCACCCCTCCACTTT.

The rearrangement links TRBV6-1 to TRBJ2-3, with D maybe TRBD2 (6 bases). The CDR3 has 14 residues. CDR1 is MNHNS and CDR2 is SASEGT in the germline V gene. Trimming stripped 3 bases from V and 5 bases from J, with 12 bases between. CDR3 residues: CASSEGGSGDTQYF. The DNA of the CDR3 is TGTGCCAGCAGTGAGGGGGGTTCAGGAGATACGCAGTATTTT.

In DNA, the CDR3 is TGCGCCAGCCGCCAGGGTTCAGAAGCTTTCTTT. This codes for CASRQGSEAFF. This chain uses TRBV5-1 with TRBJ1-1; perhaps TRBD1 as D (5 bases). The germline V gene has CDR1 SGHRS and CDR2 YFSETQ. The CDR3 runs to 11 residues. Deletions cut 7 bases from V and 8 bases from J, with 12 bases between.

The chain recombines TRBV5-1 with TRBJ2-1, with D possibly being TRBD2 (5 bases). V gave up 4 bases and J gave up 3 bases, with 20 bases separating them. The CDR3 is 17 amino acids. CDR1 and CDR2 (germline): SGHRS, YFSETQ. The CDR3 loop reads CASSHKTGGWFYNEQFF. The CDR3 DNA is TGCGCCAGCAGCCACAAGACGGGCGGGTGGTTCTACAATGAGCAGTTCTTC.

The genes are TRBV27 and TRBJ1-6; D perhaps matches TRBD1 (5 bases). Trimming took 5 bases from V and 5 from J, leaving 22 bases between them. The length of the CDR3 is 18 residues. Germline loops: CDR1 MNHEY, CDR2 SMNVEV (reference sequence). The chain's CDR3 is CASSPPGKPGRDNSPLHF. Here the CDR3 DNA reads TGTGCCAGCAGTCCCCCTGGGAAACCAGGGAGGGATAATTCACCCCTCCACTTT.

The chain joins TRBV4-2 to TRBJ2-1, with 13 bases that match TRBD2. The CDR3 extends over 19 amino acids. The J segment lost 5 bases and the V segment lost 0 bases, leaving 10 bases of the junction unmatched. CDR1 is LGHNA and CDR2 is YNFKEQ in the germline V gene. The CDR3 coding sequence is TGTGCCAGCAGCCAAGATCTTCTACTAGCGGGGGGGACCAACAATGAGCAGTTCTTC. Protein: CASSQDLLLAGGTNNEQFF.

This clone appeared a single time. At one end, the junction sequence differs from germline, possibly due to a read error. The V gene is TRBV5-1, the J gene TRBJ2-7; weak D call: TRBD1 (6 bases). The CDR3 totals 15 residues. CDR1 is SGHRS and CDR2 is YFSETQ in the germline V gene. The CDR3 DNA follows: TGCGTCAGCAGCTTGAGTTGGACAGCCCCCTACGAGCAGTACTTC. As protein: CVSSLSWTAPYEQYF.

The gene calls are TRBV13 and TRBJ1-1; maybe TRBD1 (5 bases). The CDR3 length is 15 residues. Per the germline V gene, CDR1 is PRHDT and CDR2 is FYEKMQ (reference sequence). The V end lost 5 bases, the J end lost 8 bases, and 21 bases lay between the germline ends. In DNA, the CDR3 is TGTGCCAGCAGCCGCAATCGGGGGTTGGGAAGGGAAGCTTTCTTT. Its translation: CASSRNRGLGREAFF.

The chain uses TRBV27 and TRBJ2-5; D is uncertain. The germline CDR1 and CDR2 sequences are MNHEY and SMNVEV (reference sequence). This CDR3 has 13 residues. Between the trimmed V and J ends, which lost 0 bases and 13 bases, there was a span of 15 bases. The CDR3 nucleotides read TGTGCCAGCAGTTTATCGGGCTACCCCAGGCTGTACTTC. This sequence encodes CASSLSGYPRLYF.

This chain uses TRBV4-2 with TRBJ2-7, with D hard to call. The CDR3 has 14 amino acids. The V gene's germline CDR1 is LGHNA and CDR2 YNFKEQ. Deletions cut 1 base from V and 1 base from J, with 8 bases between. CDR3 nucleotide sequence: TGTGCCAGCAGCCAAGGGCTTGCATCCTACGAGCAGTACTTC. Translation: CASSQGLASYEQYF.

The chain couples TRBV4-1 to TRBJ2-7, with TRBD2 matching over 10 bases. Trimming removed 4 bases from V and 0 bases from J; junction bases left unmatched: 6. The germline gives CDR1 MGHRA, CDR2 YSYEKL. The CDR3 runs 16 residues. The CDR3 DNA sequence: TGCGCCAGCAGCCTCACTAGCGGGAATCCCTCCTACGAGCAGTACTTC. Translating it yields CASSLTSGNPSYEQYF.

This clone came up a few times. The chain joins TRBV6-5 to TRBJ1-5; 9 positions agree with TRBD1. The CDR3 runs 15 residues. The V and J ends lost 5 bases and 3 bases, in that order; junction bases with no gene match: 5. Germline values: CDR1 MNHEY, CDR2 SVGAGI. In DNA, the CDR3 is TGTGCCAGCAGTCCCACAGGGGGCAACAATCAGCCCCAGCATTTT. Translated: CASSPTGGNNQPQHF.

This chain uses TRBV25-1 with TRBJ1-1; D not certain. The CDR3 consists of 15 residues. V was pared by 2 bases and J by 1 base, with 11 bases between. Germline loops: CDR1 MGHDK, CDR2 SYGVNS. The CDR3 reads CASSETGGKNTEAFF. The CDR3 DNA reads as TGTGCCAGCAGTGAAACTGGAGGGAAGAACACTGAAGCTTTCTTT.

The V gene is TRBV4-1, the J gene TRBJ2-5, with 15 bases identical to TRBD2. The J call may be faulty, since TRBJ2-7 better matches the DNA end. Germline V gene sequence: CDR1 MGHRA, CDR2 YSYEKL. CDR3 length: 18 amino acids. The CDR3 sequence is CASSHAGLAGGSSYEQYF. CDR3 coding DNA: TGCGCCAGCAGCCATGCGGGACTAGCGGGGGGAAGCTCCTACGAGCAGTACTTC.

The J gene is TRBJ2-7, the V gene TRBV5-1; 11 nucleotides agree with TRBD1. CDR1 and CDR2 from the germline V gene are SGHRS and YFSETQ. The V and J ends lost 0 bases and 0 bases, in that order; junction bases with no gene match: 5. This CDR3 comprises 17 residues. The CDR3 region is CASSLAGTGGGSYEQYF. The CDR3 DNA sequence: TGCGCCAGCAGCTTGGCCGGGACAGGGGGGGGCTCCTACGAGCAGTACTTC.

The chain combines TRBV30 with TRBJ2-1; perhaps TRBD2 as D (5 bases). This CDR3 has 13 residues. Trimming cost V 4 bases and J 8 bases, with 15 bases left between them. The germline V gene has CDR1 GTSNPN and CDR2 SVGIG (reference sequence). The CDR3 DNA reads TGTGCCTGGAATAGCGCCAGCGCCGATGAGCAGTTCTTC. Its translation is CAWNSASADEQFF.

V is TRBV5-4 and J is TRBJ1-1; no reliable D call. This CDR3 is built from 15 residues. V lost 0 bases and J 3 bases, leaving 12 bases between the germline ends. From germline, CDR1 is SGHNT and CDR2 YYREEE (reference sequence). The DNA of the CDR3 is TGTGCCAGCAGCTTGGTTGCCAGTCCCCACACTGAAGCTTTCTTT. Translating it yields CASSLVASPHTEAFF.

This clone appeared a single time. In nucleotides, the CDR3 is TGTGCCAGCAGTGATTACAGGGGACTCGGGACTAATGAAAAACTGTTTTTT. This translates into CASSDYRGLGTNEKLFF. The V and J genes are TRBV25-1 and TRBJ1-4; TRBD1 matches at 7 bases. The V segment lost 3 bases and the J segment 2 bases; nucleotides outside the gene matches: 9. The CDR3 extends over 17 amino acids. Germline V gene data show CDR1 as MGHDK and CDR2 as SYGVNS.